This TCR beta chain emerged from a study of vaccination effects on CD4 cells after COVID-19. Clones were sequenced by immunoSEQ multiplex PCR, and TCRdb holds only the in-frame ones, with some missing. The sample lists approximately 50,000 clones, just under 80% occurring once. Remarks on this clone: Its antigen is currently unknown.

From germline, CDR1 is SGHRS and CDR2 YFSETQ. V lost 0 bases and J lost 2, with 8 bases in between. This CDR3 spans 14 amino acids. Ahead of sequencing, the ViraFEST assay grew antigen-specific CD4+ T cells using viral peptide pools. At the end of around eleven days of culture, CD4+ T cells were isolated. People in the vaccine group had not been infected with SARS-CoV-2 before, and their nucleocapsid antibodies were negative. Cultures used 2 million or so PBMC per well, about 10 IU/ml IL-2 and 9.5 to 10 ug/ml peptides. Half-medium replacement with IL-2 medium occurred on days 3 and 7. This rearrangement joins TRBV5-1 to TRBJ1-1; no reliable D call. The starting material was CD4+ T cells from PBMCs cultured with HCoV-OC43 spike peptides, obtained before COVID-19 vaccination. As to subset: HCoV-OC43 spike overlapping peptide pool stimulation. The origin of this receptor is a human donor who received a COVID-19 vaccine. CDR3 residues: CASSLGLDNTEAFF. CDR3 sequence (DNA): TGCGCCAGCAGCTTGGGTCTGGATAACACTGAAGCTTTCTTT.